This T cell receptor beta chain stems from a study of yellow fever vaccine responses in identical twins. A single record per CDR3 protein comes from TCRdb applying MiXCR to the RT-PCR reads. The data contain about 2,400 distinct CDR3 sequences, under 90% of them seen just once; the ten biggest clones take up more than 5%. General study findings and limits: Twins reportedly mounted vaccine T cell responses that seemed partly convergent, partly personalized.

CDR1 and CDR2 (germline): LNHNV, YYDKDF (reference sequence). The ends were cut back, 0 bases at V and 8 bases at J, with 19 bases in the middle. The CDR3 is made up of 16 amino acids. This clonotype was counted a single time. The target antigen is unknown. The TCR sequence derives from a woman aged 18 to 35 who received the yellow fever vaccine. The sequencing here drew on T cells from blood (PBMCs), unsorted or a sorted subset (not recorded which), taken before or after yellow fever vaccination (not recorded which). The chain recombines TRBV15 with TRBJ1-1, with a tentative D call TRBD1 (5 bases). The DNA for the CDR3 is TGTGCCACCAGCAGAGAGGGTGGGGCTGGGAGGGTCGAAGCTTTCTTT. This codes for CATSREGGAGRVEAFF.